These 22 T cell receptor beta chains came from one sample sequenced in a study of blood T cell repertoires in COVID-19. The table came from immunoSEQ multiplex PCR; TCRdb's copy has only in-frame clones and leaves some out. The table has 110,000 to 150,000 clones, around 90% seen once. The specimen was peripheral blood. The origin of the receptors is a human donor in a cohort sampled during active COVID-19.

The chain recombines TRBV6-1 with TRBJ2-7, with 9 positions matching TRBD1. This CDR3 has 14 amino acids. The germline CDR1 and CDR2 sequences are MNHNS and SASEGT. The ends lost 2 bases at V and 4 bases at J; junction bases unmatched: 3. In DNA form, the CDR3 reads TGTGCCAGCAGTGAACTTGACAGGGGGTACGAGCAGTACTTC. Protein: CASSELDRGYEQYF.

This clone was counted a few times. The chain is built from TRBV3-1 (or the pseudogene TRBV3-2) and TRBJ2-5; tentatively, D is TRBD1 (5 bases). The CDR3 runs 14 residues. V shed 2 bases and J shed 0 bases, with 7 bases lying between them. Germline CDR1 is LGHDT and CDR2 is YNNKEL (reference sequence). The DNA of the CDR3 is TGTGCCAGCAGCCAAAGGGGAAACCAAGAGACCCAGTACTTC. Translation gives CASSQRGNQETQYF.

This clone was detected only once. This chain joins TRBV11-2 and TRBJ2-1; 7 bases line up with TRBD2. The CDR3 has 14 residues. CDR1 and CDR2 (germline): SGHAT, FQNNGV. V trimming: 5 bases; J trimming: 3 bases; junction bases outside the gene matches: 4. In DNA form, the CDR3 reads TGTGCCAGCAGCCCCACTAGCGTCTACAATGAGCAGTTCTTC. As protein: CASSPTSVYNEQFF. Full variable domain (outside the CDR3, taken from reference TRBV11-2 and TRBJ2-1): EAGVAQSPRYKIIEKRQSVAFWCNPISGHATLYWYQQILGQGPKLLIQFQNNGVVDDSQLPKDRFSAERLKGVDSTLKIQPAKLEDSAVYLCASSPTSVYNEQFFGPGTRLTVL.

The chain joins TRBV18 to TRBJ2-3; D is perhaps TRBD2 (6 bases). The germline CDR1 and CDR2 sequences are KGHSH and LQKENI. There are 16 residues in the CDR3. V lost 0 bases and J 0 bases, leaving 10 bases between the germline ends. The CDR3 sequence: CASSPPTGGSTDTQYF. The DNA of the CDR3 is TGTGCCAGCTCACCACCGACCGGGGGAAGCACAGATACGCAGTATTTT.

The V call is TRBV18, the J call TRBJ1-6; 8 nucleotides line up with TRBD1. There are 15 residues in the CDR3. V dropped 5 bases and J dropped 5; count of bases not matched to a gene: 5. The germline V gene encodes CDR1 KGHSH and CDR2 LQKENI. The CDR3 here is CASSAGQGNNSPLHF. CDR3 coding DNA: TGTGCCAGCTCAGCCGGACAGGGCAATAATTCACCCCTCCACTTT.

This chain joins TRBV15 and TRBJ2-7, with D maybe TRBD2 (5 bases). This CDR3 spans 14 amino acids. Trimming cost V 5 bases and J 5 bases, with 16 bases left between them. Germline assignment: CDR1 LNHNV and CDR2 YYDKDF (reference sequence). CDR3 coding DNA: TGTGCCACCAGCCCTGTGGCCGGGAACCACGAGCAGTACTTC. Translated: CATSPVAGNHEQYF.

The chain is built from TRBV2 and TRBJ2-2; 7 bases fit TRBD1. CDR3 size: 16 residues. CDR1 and CDR2 from the germline V gene are SNHLY and FYNNEI. Trimming took 5 bases from V and 5 from J; bases not matched to a gene: 11. The CDR3 is CASSRLRGWNTGELFF. The CDR3 region has the DNA TGTGCCAGCAGTCGTCTCAGGGGGTGGAATACCGGGGAGCTGTTTTTT.

The genes are TRBV28 and TRBJ2-7, with 9 nucleotides matching TRBD1. Germline V gene data show CDR1 as MDHEN and CDR2 as SYDVKM. The CDR3 length is 19 residues. V was pared by 5 bases and J by 0 bases, with 17 bases of the junction left unmatched. CDR3 nucleotide sequence: TGTGCCAGCAGTCCACCGGGACAGGGCCTGCTGTACCCCTCCTACGAGCAGTACTTC. Residues: CASSPPGQGLLYPSYEQYF.

This chain joins TRBV5-1 and TRBJ2-7, with 9 bases that match TRBD1. Germline V gene lookup returns CDR1 SGHRS and CDR2 YFSETQ. This CDR3 is built from 14 residues. V dropped 0 bases and J dropped 4; count of bases not matched to a gene: 2. For the CDR3, the DNA is TGCGCCAGCAGCTTGGGGGACAGGGCGTACGAGCAGTACTTC. Protein: CASSLGDRAYEQYF.

This clone has only a few counts. The rearrangement joins TRBV6-5 to TRBJ2-3; 10 nucleotides align to TRBD2. CDR3 length: 15 amino acids. V lost 5 bases, J lost 1 base, and 3 bases stayed unmatched. Germline CDR1 is MNHEY and CDR2 is SVGAGI. The DNA for the CDR3 is TGTGCCAGCAGTACCAGCGGGGGGGGCACAGATACGCAGTATTTT. This gives the protein CASSTSGGGTDTQYF.

V gene TRBV6-5 combines with J gene TRBJ1-4; D possibly corresponds to TRBD1 (6 bases). CDR1 is MNHEY and CDR2 is SVGAGI in the germline V gene. The CDR3 is 14 amino acids. V was clipped by 6 bases and J by 7 bases, with 15 bases between them. The chain's CDR3 is CASRGRPQGEKLFF. The CDR3 DNA sequence: TGTGCCAGCAGAGGGCGGCCACAGGGTGAAAAACTGTTTTTT.

The chain carries TRBV30 and TRBJ1-2; TRBD1 agrees at 8 bases. Germline CDR1 is GTSNPN and CDR2 is SVGIG (reference sequence). V lost 3 bases and J lost 1; bases outside the gene matches: 1. The CDR3 sequence is 13 residues long. In DNA form, the CDR3 reads TGTGCCTGGAGGGGACAGGTTAACTATGGCTACACCTTC. Translating gives CAWRGQVNYGYTF.

This chain joins TRBV2 and TRBJ2-7, with 12 bases that match TRBD2. Germline loops: CDR1 SNHLY, CDR2 FYNNEI. This CDR3 region has 15 residues. Trimming removed 6 bases from V and 2 bases from J; junction bases left unmatched: 5. The CDR3 sequence: CASRSLAGGTYEQYF. The CDR3 bases are TGTGCCAGCAGGAGCCTAGCGGGGGGGACCTACGAGCAGTACTTC.

Only one count was recorded for this clone. The genes are TRBV7-9 and TRBJ1-4; no firm D call. CDR3 length equals 14 residues. V was clipped by 3 bases and J by 1 base, with 6 bases between them. Germline lookup yields CDR1 SEHNR and CDR2 FQNEAQ (reference sequence). The DNA of the CDR3 is TGTGCCAGCAGCTTTAGCGAAACTAATGAAAAACTGTTTTTT. As protein: CASSFSETNEKLFF.

The CDR3 protein is CASSMAGPYGYTF. The CDR3 coding sequence is TGTGCCAGTAGTATGGCAGGGCCGTATGGCTACACCTTC. V and J are TRBV19 and TRBJ1-2, with D possibly TRBD1 on 5 matching bases. Germline V CDR1 and CDR2: LNHDA, SQIVND (reference sequence). The CDR3 covers 13 residues. Trimming stripped 3 bases from V and 5 bases from J, with 10 bases between.

CDR3 bases: TGTGCCAGCAGCAGGGGGACAGGGTTAATCGCTGAGCAGTTCTTC. Translating gives CASSRGTGLIAEQFF. The chain uses TRBV6-5 and TRBJ2-1, with TRBD1 matching 9 bases. This CDR3 is built from 15 residues. V was clipped by 6 bases and J by 9 bases; unmatched bases: 12. Germline V lookup: CDR1 MNHEY, CDR2 SVGAGI.

The chain combines TRBV11-2 with TRBJ2-7, with D perhaps matching TRBD2 (5 bases). V was shortened by 5 bases and J by 3 bases, with 11 bases between the two germline ends. Germline CDR1 reads SGHAT; CDR2 reads FQNNGV. The CDR3 loop spans 13 amino acids. The CDR3 DNA follows: TGTGCCAGCAGCCCCCGCCGGGGCTACGAGCAGTACTTC. It encodes CASSPRRGYEQYF.

This clone was seen only once. This chain uses TRBV5-8 with TRBJ2-3; 10 nucleotides line up with TRBD2. Germline assignment: CDR1 SGHTS and CDR2 YDEGEE. The V gene end was trimmed by 0 bases and the J gene end by 5 bases; junction bases not matched to a gene: 6. The CDR3 covers 16 residues. The CDR3 here is CASSLDLAGVGDTQYF. CDR3 nucleotide sequence: TGTGCCAGCAGCTTGGACCTAGCGGGAGTAGGAGATACGCAGTATTTT.

J is TRBJ1-6 and V is TRBV7-6, with a tentative D call TRBD1 (6 bases). The V end lost 3 bases, the J end lost 5 bases, and 11 bases lay between the germline ends. This CDR3 is 15 amino acids long. The germline CDR1 and CDR2 sequences are SGHVS and FNYEAQ. CDR3 residues: CASSFQGHNNSPLHF. In DNA, the CDR3 is TGTGCCAGCAGCTTTCAGGGACACAATAATTCACCCCTCCACTTT. Using reference TRBV7-6 and TRBJ1-6 for the parts outside the CDR3, the full variable domain is GAGVSQSPRYKVTKRGQDVALRCDPISGHVSLYWYRQALGQGPEFLTYFNYEAQQDKSGLPNDRFSAERPEGSISTLTIQRTEQRDSAMYRCASSFQGHNNSPLHFGNGTRLTVT.

V usage is TRBV5-1 and J usage is TRBJ2-7, with D perhaps matching TRBD2 (6 bases). Trimming stripped 6 bases from V and 6 bases from J, with 10 bases between. CDR1 and CDR2 from the germline V gene are SGHRS and YFSETQ. The CDR3 totals 11 residues. This CDR3 reads CASMSGGEQYF. CDR3 nucleotide sequence: TGCGCCAGCATGTCCGGGGGCGAGCAGTACTTC.

The chain joins TRBV5-4 to TRBJ1-4; no reliable D call. This CDR3 is built from 14 residues. Germline V lookup: CDR1 SGHNT, CDR2 YYREEE (reference sequence). The germline V and J ends were trimmed by 2 bases and 0 bases, with 5 bases remaining between them. Written as DNA, the CDR3 is TGTGCCAGCAGCTTTGGAGCAACTAATGAAAAACTGTTTTTT. Translated: CASSFGATNEKLFF.

The count of this clone is one. The CDR3 protein is CASSPKTSEYNEQFF. The CDR3 coding sequence is TGTGCCAGCAGCCCGAAGACTAGCGAGTACAATGAGCAGTTCTTC. V usage is TRBV5-5 and J usage is TRBJ2-1; TRBD2 matches at 8 bases. The CDR3 has 15 amino acids. The V gene end was trimmed by 4 bases and the J gene end by 4 bases; junction bases not matched to a gene: 7. CDR1 and CDR2 (germline): SGHKS, YYEKEE (reference sequence).